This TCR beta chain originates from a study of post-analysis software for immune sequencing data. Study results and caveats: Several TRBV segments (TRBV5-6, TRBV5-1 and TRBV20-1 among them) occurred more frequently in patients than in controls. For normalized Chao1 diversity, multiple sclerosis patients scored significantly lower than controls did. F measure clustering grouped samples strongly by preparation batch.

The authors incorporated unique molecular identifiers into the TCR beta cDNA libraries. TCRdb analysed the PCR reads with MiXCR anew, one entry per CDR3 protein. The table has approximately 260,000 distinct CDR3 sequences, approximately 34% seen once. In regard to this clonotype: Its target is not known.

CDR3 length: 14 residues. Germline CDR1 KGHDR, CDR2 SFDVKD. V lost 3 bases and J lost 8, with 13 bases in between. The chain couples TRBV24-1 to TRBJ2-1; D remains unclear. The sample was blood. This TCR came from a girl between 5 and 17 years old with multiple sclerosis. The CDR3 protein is CATSDPDGSDEQFF. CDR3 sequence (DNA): TGTGCCACCAGTGATCCCGATGGGTCTGATGAGCAGTTCTTC.